The present TCR beta chain was sequenced within a study of blood T cells in healthy people across ages (dated by TCRdb to between 2015 and 2016). General notes on the study: In model experiments, template switching captured about one uniquely barcoded TCR beta cDNA molecule for every two T cells. Four age groups were formed from the donors: young (average 16 years), middle-aged (approximately 40), aged (under 70) and long-lived (about 75). The study measured age-related changes in TCR beta repertoire diversity using deep sequencing normalized with unique cDNA molecular identifiers. For two donors (one aged 18 to 29 and one aged 80 or older), the study analyzed two additional independent replicas of 1 million unique cDNA reads from the same blood draw. Overall study outcomes, separate from this receptor: Observed TCR beta diversity per million T cells fell roughly linearly with age, and a significant reduction was already apparent by age roughly 40. Estimates of total diversity from one million sequenced T cells were regarded as lower bounds and underestimates. Since profiling was done on bulk unsorted PBMCs, naive and antigen-experienced compartments could not be conclusively compared. The long-lived group showed more naive CD4+ T cells, fewer expanded clones and increased TCR diversity than the aged group, suggesting age selection. Because donor CMV infection status was unknown, age-related changes in expanded clonotypes were potentially confounded. Observed TCR beta diversity correlated strongly with the percentage of naive T cells measured by flow cytometry.

The protocol used for the library was 5' RACE. TCRdb shows the sequencer as Illumina HiSeq 2500. The second PCR ran for about 6 to 12 cycles and used a J-beta primer mix along with a sample-barcoded 5' primer. A template-switch 5' adaptor carrying 12 random nucleotides introduced a unique molecular identifier onto each TCR beta cDNA molecule. Each sample yielded at least 2.5 million CDR3-containing paired-end reads. All of the RNA was converted into first-strand cDNA using the Mint cDNA synthesis kit, with a TRBC-specific oligonucleotide serving as the primer. Following uracil-DNA glycosylase treatment, a first 18-cycle PCR with universal primers M1SS and BC2_uni_R was performed on all cDNA. As for the original processing: Normalization of each sample was performed by random selection of 1 million high-quality reads, each carrying a distinct molecular identifier. Instead of being binned into consensus sequences, reads with shared molecular identifiers were discarded. MiTCR, run with a Q25 quality threshold and the strictest error-elimination algorithm, handled CDR3 identification, clonotype clustering and error correction. A nonparametric unseen species model using Euler transformation provided a lower-bound estimate of total TCR beta diversity. TCRdb reprocessing: public reads trimmed at Q25 with fastp, clones called with MiXCR, in-frame beta chains kept. Merged by CDR3 protein, the rows form single entries marked with the most common genes and DNA. The V and J calls and clone size are TCRdb's, not the authors'. The sample table shows about 800,000 distinct CDR3 sequences, and around 25% are seen once. The ten largest clones add up to more than 3% of the sample.

From a lookup of the germline V gene, CDR1 and CDR2 are SQVTM and ANQGSEA. Inclusive of the bounding cysteine and phenylalanine, the CDR3 is 13 residues long. Just CDR3 DNA is preserved here, 39 bases in frame from base 1. Trimming at the junction amounts to 7 bases on V and 1 base on J, and the germline ends lie 13 bases apart. This clonotype was counted once. The antigen this receptor binds is unknown. It has no much larger one-base neighbor in the sample; base qualities were not kept. The donors were roughly 38 Caucasian individuals from Russia, aged 6 to 90 years, who were systemically healthy. Each donor gave ten milliliters of peripheral blood, drawn into EDTA-treated Vacutainer tubes. Ficoll-Paque density-gradient centrifugation was used to isolate PBMCs, with at least 6.5 million per sample. Total RNA, at least 6 micrograms per sample, was extracted from PBMCs with Trizol reagent. For every donor, an aliquot of PBMCs went through flow cytometry to measure the percentages of naive CD45RAhigh/CD27high T cells.

These same records also appear under a second study, on T cells of mothers and their children. That second report states: Donors were nine systemically healthy Caucasian individuals: three mothers and their six children. cDNA synthesis used all of the extracted RNA, with 1.5 ug of RNA in each 15 ul reaction. In the second PCR, the M1S primer added sample barcodes and 2-4 random nucleotides. Over 8.5 million TCR beta CDR3 reads were obtained for each mother, and some 3.1 million reads were obtained for each child. Thymic selection similarly shapes TCR recombination output in related and unrelated pairs, with minor effect from inherited differences. Normalized repertoire overlap was always found to be slightly, but never significantly, higher in related mother-child pairs than in unrelated mother-child pairs. No persistent microchimeric T cell clones were found, with a detection sensitivity of approximately 100 clones per million clonotypes. The study used deep NGS to compare TCR beta repertoires of mothers and children, seeking features distinguishing related mother-child pairs from unrelated individuals. Mothers averaged approximately 40 +/- 4 years of age and children averaged around 11 +/- 4 years. After adapter ligation with NEBNext reagents, the libraries were sequenced on Illumina HiSeq 2000 with 100+100 nt paired-end reads. To avoid cross-contamination, the mother libraries and the child libraries were prepared a month apart and sequenced in separate runs. For each donor, somewhere between roughly 450,000 and 2,000,000 distinct TCR beta clonotypes were identified. Naive TCR beta clonotypes were estimated from low-frequency clonotypes matched to each donor's FACS-determined naive share, without sorting.

The TCR originated in a boy younger than 18 in good health. The V and J segments used are TRBV29-1 and TRBJ1-1, with the D gene call left open. The sample consisted of blood. The CDR3 is CSARKGPNTEAFF. The DNA sequence is TGCAGCGCGCGTAAGGGCCCGAACACTGAAGCTTTCTTT.